The sample holds one count of the clone carrying this T cell receptor beta chain. As processed by the authors: By means of reference gene primer amplification, nucleated cell counts were estimated. TCRdb's table, derived via immunoSEQ multiplex PCR, lists solely in-frame clones and lacks some. D and trimming were read from the DNA, whereas the V and J calls and clone size are those reported in that table. The data contain hundreds of thousands of clones, roughly four fifths of them singletons. These data belong to a study of blood T cell repertoires in COVID-19. Overall study: The United States, Italy and Spain supplied acute and convalescent COVID-19 samples. PBMCs, B-cell-depleted T cells, or T cells provided the cDNA or gDNA that made up the material.

This CDR3 spans 15 amino acids. The V gene lost 5 bases and the J gene lost 0 bases, with 12 bases spanning the gap. Germline-derived CDR1 and CDR2 are SNHLY and FYNNEI. The origin of this receptor is a middle-aged woman with active or convalescent COVID-19. The chain links TRBV2 to TRBJ2-3; possibly TRBD2 for D (6 bases). The specimen sequenced was peripheral blood. The CDR3 nucleotides read TGTGCCAGCAGTCGCGGGCGGGGAAGCACAGATACGCAGTATTTT. This encodes CASSRGRGSTDTQYF.